These T cell receptor beta chains were read from a single sample in a study of human T cells and chemical hapten exposure. TCRdb re-called the RACE reads with MiXCR, one entry per CDR3 protein. Of some 340,000 distinct CDR3 sequences in the sample, approximately 6.3% were seen once. Sample: whole blood, taken in connection with sensitization to the hapten diphenylcyclopropenone (DPC). The receptors were sampled from a woman between 18 and 29 years old with alopecia areata. Some clones in this sample may be carry-over from other donors' samples. The CDR3 runs from the conserved cysteine through the conserved F or W. The order of the fields is J gene, clone size, V gene, D gene, CDR3 DNA, CDR3 protein. A D gene is named only where the DNA matches it firmly. Expanded clones are given a class, and other clones once, few, many or no size at all.

j_call: TRBJ1-2
clone_size: few
v_call: TRBV15
d_call: TRBD1
cdr3_nt: TGTGCCACCGAACCGGGACAGGGGGCGAACTATGGCTACACCTTC
cdr3_aa: CATEPGQGANYGYTF

j_call: TRBJ1-5
clone_size: .
v_call: TRBV6-2/TRBV6-3
d_call: TRBD1
cdr3_nt: TGTGCCAGCAGTTACACGCGGGGAGGGGGCTGGCCCCAGCATTTT
cdr3_aa: CASSYTRGGGWPQHF

j_call: TRBJ2-2
clone_size: .
v_call: TRBV2
d_call: .
cdr3_nt: TGTGCCAGCAGTCGACAGTCCACCGGGGAGCTGTTTTTT
cdr3_aa: CASSRQSTGELFF

j_call: TRBJ2-7
clone_size: many
v_call: TRBV6-5
d_call: TRBD1
cdr3_nt: TGTGCCAGCAGTCGCTACCCCGGGACAGGGAGTCGCGAGCAGTACTTC
cdr3_aa: CASSRYPGTGSREQYF

j_call: TRBJ1-4
clone_size: few
v_call: TRBV6-1
d_call: .
cdr3_nt: TGTGCCAGCAGTACAGCGGCAACTAATGAAAAACTGTTTTTT
cdr3_aa: CASSTAATNEKLFF

j_call: TRBJ1-4
clone_size: many
v_call: TRBV12-3/TRBV12-4
d_call: TRBD1
cdr3_nt: TGCGCCAGCAGCTTGGGACAGGGCGGTGAAAAACTGTTTTTT
cdr3_aa: CASSLGQGGEKLFF

j_call: TRBJ2-3
clone_size: many
v_call: TRBV15
d_call: TRBD2
cdr3_nt: TGTGCCACCAGCGGGGGACTAGCCAGCACAGATACGCAGTATTTT
cdr3_aa: CATSGGLASTDTQYF

j_call: TRBJ2-7
clone_size: many
v_call: TRBV29-1
d_call: .
cdr3_nt: TGCAGCGTTGGGGGGACTCACTACGAGCAGTACTTC
cdr3_aa: CSVGGTHYEQYF

j_call: TRBJ2-7
clone_size: .
v_call: TRBV6-6
d_call: .
cdr3_nt: TGTGCCAGCAGTTTAACCGGGACCCCCCACGAGCAGTACTTC
cdr3_aa: CASSLTGTPHEQYF

j_call: TRBJ1-3
clone_size: .
v_call: TRBV3-1
d_call: .
cdr3_nt: TGTGCCAGCATCCAGCGAGTAACGGGGGCATTCGGAAACACCATATATTTT
cdr3_aa: CASIQRVTGAFGNTIYF

j_call: TRBJ2-6
clone_size: few
v_call: TRBV6-1
d_call: .
cdr3_nt: TGTGCCAGCAGTGAATGGTGGGCCCAGGAGGCCAACGTCCTGACTTTC
cdr3_aa: CASSEWWAQEANVLTF

j_call: TRBJ2-7
clone_size: .
v_call: TRBV3-1
d_call: .
cdr3_nt: TGTGCCAGCACTGGGGGAGTCCACGAGCAGTACTTC
cdr3_aa: CASTGGVHEQYF

j_call: TRBJ2-7
clone_size: .
v_call: TRBV6-2/TRBV6-3
d_call: TRBD1
cdr3_nt: TGTGCCAGCAGGGCAAGGACAGGGGGGGCCTACGAGCAGTACTTC
cdr3_aa: CASRARTGGAYEQYF

j_call: TRBJ1-1
clone_size: few
v_call: TRBV12-3/TRBV12-4
d_call: .
cdr3_nt: TGTGCCAGCAGTTTAGAACAGGGCATCACTGAAGCTTTCTTT
cdr3_aa: CASSLEQGITEAFF

j_call: TRBJ2-7
clone_size: many
v_call: TRBV4-2
d_call: TRBD1
cdr3_nt: TGTGCCAGCAGCCCGCCGACAGGGTCGATCTACGAGCAGTACTTC
cdr3_aa: CASSPPTGSIYEQYF

j_call: TRBJ2-3
clone_size: many
v_call: TRBV4-2
d_call: TRBD2
cdr3_nt: TGTGCCAGCAGCCAAGGTATAGCGGGGGCCCTATCCACAGATACGCAGTATTTT
cdr3_aa: CASSQGIAGALSTDTQYF

j_call: TRBJ1-3
clone_size: many
v_call: TRBV10-3
d_call: .
cdr3_nt: TGTGCCATCAGTGTTAACTCTGGAAACACCATATATTTT
cdr3_aa: CAISVNSGNTIYF

j_call: TRBJ2-3
clone_size: .
v_call: TRBV5-1
d_call: TRBD2
cdr3_nt: TGCGCCAGCAGCTTGGTTACGGGGGGGCCCCCCACAGATACGCAGTATTTT
cdr3_aa: CASSLVTGGPPTDTQYF

j_call: TRBJ2-3
clone_size: many
v_call: TRBV6-5
d_call: TRBD2
cdr3_nt: TGTGCCAGCAGTTCTCGACTAGCGGGGGGCACAGATACGCAGTATTTT
cdr3_aa: CASSSRLAGGTDTQYF

j_call: TRBJ2-7
clone_size: many
v_call: TRBV7-9
d_call: .
cdr3_nt: TGTGCCAGCAGCTTAGAACAGGGATTGCAGTACTTC
cdr3_aa: CASSLEQGLQYF

j_call: TRBJ2-1
clone_size: few
v_call: TRBV3-1
d_call: .
cdr3_nt: TGTGCCAGCAGCCAAGACCCCGGTGAGCAGTTCTTC
cdr3_aa: CASSQDPGEQFF

j_call: TRBJ2-3
clone_size: .
v_call: TRBV6-5
d_call: TRBD2
cdr3_nt: TGTGCCAGCAGTTACTCCGGGCGGGGGGGTACAGATACGCAGTATTTT
cdr3_aa: CASSYSGRGGTDTQYF

j_call: TRBJ1-5
clone_size: .
v_call: TRBV5-1
d_call: .
cdr3_nt: TGCGCCAGCACCAGGGGCAGGGAGAATCCCGTAGGGCAGCCCCAGCATTTT
cdr3_aa: CASTRGRENPVGQPQHF

j_call: TRBJ2-7
clone_size: many
v_call: TRBV6-1
d_call: .
cdr3_nt: TGTGCCAGCAGATTGAAGGGGATCGAGCAGTACTTC
cdr3_aa: CASRLKGIEQYF

j_call: TRBJ2-1
clone_size: .
v_call: TRBV10-3
d_call: .
cdr3_nt: TGTGCCATCAGTGAGTCGAAAATCTTACAGTACAATGAGCAGTTCTTC
cdr3_aa: CAISESKILQYNEQFF

j_call: TRBJ2-7
clone_size: few
v_call: TRBV3-1
d_call: .
cdr3_nt: TGTGCCAGCAGCCAAGATATAAGGGACGAGCAGTACTTC
cdr3_aa: CASSQDIRDEQYF

j_call: TRBJ2-1
clone_size: few
v_call: TRBV9
d_call: TRBD2
cdr3_nt: TGTGCCAGCAGCAAAAGGGGAACTAGCGGGGGATTATCCTACAATGAGCAGTTCTTC
cdr3_aa: CASSKRGTSGGLSYNEQFF

j_call: TRBJ1-2
clone_size: .
v_call: TRBV12-3/TRBV12-4
d_call: TRBD1
cdr3_nt: TGTGCCAGCAGTCGACAGGGCGTTGGCTATGGCTACACCTTC
cdr3_aa: CASSRQGVGYGYTF

j_call: TRBJ1-2
clone_size: .
v_call: TRBV4-3
d_call: .
cdr3_nt: TGCGCCAGCAGCCAAGAAGGCGGGGGACTCTACCAGTATGGCTACACCTTC
cdr3_aa: CASSQEGGGLYQYGYTF

j_call: TRBJ1-5
clone_size: .
v_call: TRBV12-3/TRBV12-4
d_call: TRBD1
cdr3_nt: TGTGCCAGCAGTTTAGGGACAGGGGTGCGGCCCCAGCATTTT
cdr3_aa: CASSLGTGVRPQHF

j_call: TRBJ2-7
clone_size: few
v_call: TRBV6-2/TRBV6-3
d_call: TRBD2
cdr3_nt: TGTGCCAGCAGTTACTCGTATAGCGGGAACTACGAGCAGTACTTC
cdr3_aa: CASSYSYSGNYEQYF

j_call: TRBJ1-1
clone_size: many
v_call: TRBV11-2
d_call: TRBD1
cdr3_nt: TGTGCCAGCAGTCTAGTGGGACAGTGGAATGAAGCTTTCTTT
cdr3_aa: CASSLVGQWNEAFF

j_call: TRBJ1-6
clone_size: .
v_call: TRBV3-1
d_call: TRBD1
cdr3_nt: TGTGCCAGCAGCCAAGTAGGGACAGCGGATTCACCCCTCCACTTT
cdr3_aa: CASSQVGTADSPLHF

j_call: TRBJ2-6
clone_size: .
v_call: TRBV9
d_call: .
cdr3_nt: TGTGCCAGCAGCGTAGCGACTGGGGCCAACGTCCTGACTTTC
cdr3_aa: CASSVATGANVLTF

j_call: TRBJ1-5
clone_size: .
v_call: TRBV11-3
d_call: TRBD1
cdr3_nt: TGTGCCAGCAGCTCCGGTTCGGACAGGGGGGTAACCGAGAATCTAAATCAGCCCCAGCATTTT
cdr3_aa: CASSSGSDRGVTENLNQPQHF

j_call: TRBJ1-4
clone_size: .
v_call: TRBV7-3
d_call: .
cdr3_nt: TGTGCCAGCAGCTTATTTGGGCCTGGTTCTAAGAATGAAAAACTGTTTTTT
cdr3_aa: CASSLFGPGSKNEKLFF

j_call: TRBJ2-3
clone_size: .
v_call: TRBV27
d_call: .
cdr3_nt: TGTGCCAGCGCCCCCGACCCCTTGGATACGCAGTATTTT
cdr3_aa: CASAPDPLDTQYF

j_call: TRBJ2-3
clone_size: few
v_call: TRBV27
d_call: .
cdr3_nt: TGTGCCAGCAGTCCACCCAGGGGAACAGATACGCAGTATTTT
cdr3_aa: CASSPPRGTDTQYF

j_call: TRBJ1-1
clone_size: .
v_call: TRBV5-4
d_call: .
cdr3_nt: TGTGCCAGCAGCCCAAGAACTGGGAGAGGGACTGAAGCTTTCTTT
cdr3_aa: CASSPRTGRGTEAFF

j_call: TRBJ2-3
clone_size: many
v_call: TRBV7-8
d_call: TRBD1
cdr3_nt: TGTGCCAGCAGCTTACGTTTGGGACAGCTAACCAACACAGATACGCAGTATTTT
cdr3_aa: CASSLRLGQLTNTDTQYF

j_call: TRBJ2-5
clone_size: .
v_call: TRBV12-3/TRBV12-4
d_call: TRBD1
cdr3_nt: TGTGCCAGCAGTCCACAGGGGACATCCGAGACCCAGTACTTC
cdr3_aa: CASSPQGTSETQYF

j_call: TRBJ1-6
clone_size: .
v_call: TRBV5-1
d_call: .
cdr3_nt: TGCGCCAGCAGCTTGGAACCCCCCGACAGCTCCTATAATTCACCCCTCCACTTT
cdr3_aa: CASSLEPPDSSYNSPLHF

j_call: TRBJ1-6
clone_size: .
v_call: TRBV15
d_call: .
cdr3_nt: TGTGCCACCAGCAGAGATCTCCTAGACCTCGACACCTTCCACTTT
cdr3_aa: CATSRDLLDLDTFHF

j_call: TRBJ1-6
clone_size: .
v_call: TRBV4-2
d_call: .
cdr3_nt: TGTGCCAGCAGCCTCGTCGGAGGGGATAATTCACCCCTCCACTTT
cdr3_aa: CASSLVGGDNSPLHF

j_call: TRBJ1-5
clone_size: few
v_call: TRBV15
d_call: .
cdr3_nt: TGTGCCACCAGCAGAGATCGCATCGGCAGGGACAATCAGCCCCAGCATTTT
cdr3_aa: CATSRDRIGRDNQPQHF

j_call: TRBJ1-4
clone_size: few
v_call: TRBV5-1
d_call: TRBD1
cdr3_nt: TGCGCCAGCAGCTTGGCGGGACAGGGTGATGAAAAACTGTTTTTT
cdr3_aa: CASSLAGQGDEKLFF

j_call: TRBJ2-3
clone_size: .
v_call: TRBV7-2
d_call: .
cdr3_nt: TGTGCCAGCAGCTTATGGTCCCTCCCCACAGATACGCAGTATTTT
cdr3_aa: CASSLWSLPTDTQYF

j_call: TRBJ1-1
clone_size: .
v_call: TRBV6-1
d_call: .
cdr3_nt: TGTGCCAGCAGCCCCTGGGACTCCATGAACACTGAAGCTTTCTTT
cdr3_aa: CASSPWDSMNTEAFF

j_call: TRBJ2-5
clone_size: few
v_call: TRBV11-2
d_call: TRBD2
cdr3_nt: TGTGCCAGCAGCCCCGGCGGGGGTAGAGAACAAGAGACCCAGTACTTC
cdr3_aa: CASSPGGGREQETQYF

j_call: TRBJ2-7
clone_size: many
v_call: TRBV10-3
d_call: .
cdr3_nt: TGTGCCATCAACCTCGCAGGGACCTACGAGCAGTACTTC
cdr3_aa: CAINLAGTYEQYF

j_call: TRBJ2-1
clone_size: few
v_call: TRBV20-1
d_call: .
cdr3_nt: TGCAGTGCTAGAGCGTTAGGGATGGGGCCTAACAATGAGCAGTTCTTC
cdr3_aa: CSARALGMGPNNEQFF

j_call: TRBJ1-1
clone_size: many
v_call: TRBV7-3
d_call: .
cdr3_nt: TGTGCCAGCAGCCAACAGGGTCTGAACACTGAAGCTTTCTTT
cdr3_aa: CASSQQGLNTEAFF

j_call: TRBJ2-3
clone_size: few
v_call: TRBV9
d_call: .
cdr3_nt: TGTGCCAGCAGCGTAGAAGAGAGAGCGCAGTATTTT
cdr3_aa: CASSVEERAQYF

j_call: TRBJ2-7
clone_size: many
v_call: TRBV6-2/TRBV6-3
d_call: TRBD1
cdr3_nt: TGTGCCAGCAGGACAGGGGACAACTACGAGCAGTACTTC
cdr3_aa: CASRTGDNYEQYF

j_call: TRBJ1-3
clone_size: .
v_call: TRBV4-3
d_call: TRBD1
cdr3_nt: TGCGCCAGCAGCCAAGGGGTAGGGACAGGGGGCCTAACTGCCTCTGGAAACACCATATATTTT
cdr3_aa: CASSQGVGTGGLTASGNTIYF